These 7 T cell receptor beta chains were all obtained from the same sample, sequenced in a study of PD-1 blockade in classical Hodgkin lymphoma. Time point noted: cycle 4 day 1 (C4D1), after about 6 weeks of nivolumab. Patients all relapsed after autologous stem cell transplantation, and there was variation in brentuximab vedotin exposure. Assay: immunoSEQ multiplex PCR; the TCRdb copy retains only in-frame clones and omits some. The sample records about 90,000 clones, over 80% being singletons. The specimen was peripheral blood mononuclear cells (PBMCs), collected before the fourth cycle of nivolumab. Receptors were obtained from a human donor with classical Hodgkin lymphoma.

This clone was recorded a few times. The chain combines TRBV9 with TRBJ2-1; TRBD2 agrees at 10 bases. Trimming took 4 bases from V and 4 from J; bases not matched to a gene: 11. This CDR3 has 17 residues. CDR1 and CDR2 (germline): SGDLS, YYNGEE. The CDR3 region is CASSQSPKTSGYNEQFF. Here the CDR3 DNA reads TGTGCCAGCAGCCAAAGCCCGAAGACTAGCGGGTACAATGAGCAGTTCTTC.

The gene calls are TRBV2 and TRBJ2-1, with unresolved D. Between the trimmed V and J ends, which lost 5 bases and 8 bases, there was a span of 13 bases. Germline V lookup: CDR1 SNHLY, CDR2 FYNNEI. The CDR3 length is 13 residues. The CDR3 coding sequence is TGTGCCAGCAGTCGTAACTCGGGCGATGAGCAGTTCTTC. Protein: CASSRNSGDEQFF. Variable domain in full (rest from reference TRBV2 and TRBJ2-1): EPEVTQTPSHQVTQMGQEVILRCVPISNHLYFYWYRQILGQKVEFLVSFYNNEISEKSEIFDDQFSVERPDGSNFTLKIRSTKLEDSAMYFCASSRNSGDEQFFGPGTRLTVL.

The J gene is TRBJ2-5, the V gene TRBV6-5, with a possible D match to TRBD2 (5 bases). V shed 1 base and J shed 2 bases, with 11 bases lying between them. The CDR3 runs 15 residues. Germline V CDR1 and CDR2: MNHEY, SVGAGI. CDR3 sequence (DNA): TGTGCCAGCAGTTACTGGGGAGCCCGACAAGAGACCCAGTACTTC. It is translated as CASSYWGARQETQYF.

The J gene is TRBJ2-2, the V gene TRBV6-6; 8 nucleotides line up with TRBD2. The CDR3 totals 14 residues. The ends lost 5 bases at V and 5 bases at J; junction bases unmatched: 4. From germline, CDR1 is MNHNY and CDR2 SVGAGI (reference sequence). The CDR3 bases are TGTGCCAGCAGTCCCCTAGCGGGTACCGGGGAGCTGTTTTTT. Residues: CASSPLAGTGELFF.

The J gene is TRBJ2-3, the V gene TRBV5-1, with D unresolved. There are 13 residues in the CDR3. In germline, CDR1 is SGHRS, CDR2 YFSETQ. Between the trimmed V and J ends, which lost 3 bases and 9 bases, there was a span of 14 bases. The CDR3 loop is CASSSTLLDTQYF. The CDR3 DNA follows: TGCGCCAGCAGCTCGACCCTGCTCGACACGCAGTATTTT.

V is TRBV15 and J is TRBJ2-7; D may be TRBD2 (6 bases). CDR3 size: 15 residues. Germline V gene data show CDR1 as LNHNV and CDR2 as YYDKDF (reference sequence). The V end lost 1 base, the J end lost 4 bases, and 14 bases lay between the germline ends. CDR3 in DNA: TGTGCCACCAGCAGAGGGGGGGTAGGTGGTTACGAGCAGTACTTC. The encoded protein is CATSRGGVGGYEQYF.

In this sample, this clone turned up once. The chain couples TRBV10-3 to TRBJ1-1; D possibly corresponds to TRBD1 (5 bases). V lost 6 bases and J 5 bases, leaving 10 bases between the germline ends. Germline values: CDR1 ENHRY, CDR2 SYGVKD. The CDR3 runs 12 residues. Here the CDR3 reads CAISSGRTEAFF. Written as DNA, the CDR3 is TGTGCCATCAGCTCGGGACGTACTGAAGCTTTCTTT.